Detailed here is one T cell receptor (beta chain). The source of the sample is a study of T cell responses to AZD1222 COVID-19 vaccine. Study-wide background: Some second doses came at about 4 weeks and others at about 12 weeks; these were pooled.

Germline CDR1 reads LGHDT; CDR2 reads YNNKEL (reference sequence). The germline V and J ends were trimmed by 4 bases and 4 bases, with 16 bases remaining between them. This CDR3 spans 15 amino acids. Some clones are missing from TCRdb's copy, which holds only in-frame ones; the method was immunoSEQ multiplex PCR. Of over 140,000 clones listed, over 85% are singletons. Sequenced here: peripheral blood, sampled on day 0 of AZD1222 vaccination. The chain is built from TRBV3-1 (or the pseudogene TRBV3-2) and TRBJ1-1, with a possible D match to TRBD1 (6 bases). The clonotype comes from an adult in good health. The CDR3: CASSPRTDILTEAFF. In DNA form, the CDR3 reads TGTGCCAGCAGCCCCCGGACAGATATCCTCACTGAAGCTTTCTTT.